This is a list of T cell receptor beta chains from one sample in a study of cytomegalovirus exposure and HLA in healthy donors. Clones were read by immunoSEQ multiplex PCR, and TCRdb kept only the in-frame ones, dropping some. This table has some 150,000 clones, 70% to 80% appearing once. Sequencing was performed on PBMCs. These receptors all stem from a woman aged 50 to 65 in good health and CMV-seronegative. Each CDR3 is given with its conserved first and last residue. The order of the fields is clone size, D gene, J gene, CDR3 length, V gene, CDR3 DNA, CDR3 protein. The D gene is left open where the match is weak. Where a row states a size, it is once, few, many or the class of an expanded clone; other rows omit it.

size: NA
D: TRBD1
J: TRBJ2-3
length: 14
V: TRBV13
DNA: TGTGCCAGCAGCCAGGGACAGACCACAGATACGCAGTATTTT
CDR3: CASSQGQTTDTQYF

size: NA
D: NA
J: TRBJ2-2
length: 16
V: TRBV9
DNA: TGTGCCAGCAGCGACCGTGGACAGCCCAACACCGGGGAGCTGTTTTTT
CDR3: CASSDRGQPNTGELFF

size: NA
D: TRBD1
J: TRBJ1-3
length: 16
V: TRBV6-6
DNA: TGTGCCAGCAGAATCACCGGGACAGGGGGTGGAAACACCATATATTTT
CDR3: CASRITGTGGGNTIYF

size: NA
D: NA
J: TRBJ1-3
length: 14
V: TRBV4-2
DNA: TGTGCCAGCAGCCAATTAGACTCTGGAAACACCATATATTTT
CDR3: CASSQLDSGNTIYF

size: NA
D: NA
J: TRBJ2-7
length: 15
V: TRBV5-5
DNA: TGTGCCAGCAGCGCCCGGGACATGTCTGCCTACGAGCAGTACTTC
CDR3: CASSARDMSAYEQYF

size: NA
D: NA
J: TRBJ2-7
length: 14
V: TRBV7-9
DNA: TGTGCCAGCAGCTGGTCCGGGAGAACCTACGAGCAGTACTTC
CDR3: CASSWSGRTYEQYF

size: NA
D: TRBD1
J: TRBJ1-4
length: 14
V: TRBV28
DNA: TGTGCCAGCAGTGACAGGGGATCTAATGAAAAACTGTTTTTT
CDR3: CASSDRGSNEKLFF

size: NA
D: NA
J: TRBJ1-1
length: 16
V: TRBV27
DNA: TGTGCCAGCAGTTTATATCCAGGGTTATTGAACACTGAAGCTTTCTTT
CDR3: CASSLYPGLLNTEAFF

size: NA
D: TRBD1
J: TRBJ2-7
length: 13
V: TRBV6-5
DNA: TGTGCCAGCGGTTACACTAACAGGGGCGAGCAGTACTTC
CDR3: CASGYTNRGEQYF

size: NA
D: NA
J: TRBJ1-1
length: 16
V: TRBV19
DNA: TGTGCCAGTAGCCCCCTGAGCAGGGGAAGATACACTGAAGCTTTCTTT
CDR3: CASSPLSRGRYTEAFF

size: NA
D: NA
J: TRBJ2-7
length: 13
V: TRBV7-9
DNA: TGTGCCAGCAGCCGGACAGAAGCCTACGAGCAGTACTTC
CDR3: CASSRTEAYEQYF

size: NA
D: NA
J: TRBJ2-1
length: 15
V: TRBV19
DNA: TGTGCCAGTAGTATTACAGGGAATCCGGACAATGAGCAGTTCTTC
CDR3: CASSITGNPDNEQFF

size: NA
D: NA
J: TRBJ1-2
length: 14
V: TRBV9
DNA: TGTGCCAGCAGCCCGCAGACAGAAAACTATGGCTACACCTTC
CDR3: CASSPQTENYGYTF

size: NA
D: TRBD1
J: TRBJ1-2
length: 16
V: TRBV28
DNA: TGTGCCAGCAGTGACCAAACCGACAGGGGAAACTATGGCTACACCTTC
CDR3: CASSDQTDRGNYGYTF

size: NA
D: NA
J: TRBJ1-2
length: 15
V: TRBV7-8
DNA: TGTGCCAGCAGCTTAATCAGGGGCCCAGGGAATGGCTACACCTTC
CDR3: CASSLIRGPGNGYTF

size: few
D: TRBD1
J: TRBJ1-2
length: 16
V: TRBV7-8
DNA: TGTGCCAGCAGCTTAGGAAGACAGGGGGCCAGCTATGGCTACACCTTC
CDR3: CASSLGRQGASYGYTF

size: few
D: NA
J: TRBJ1-1
length: 13
V: TRBV4-2
DNA: TGTGCCAGCAGCTTGACATCAAACACTGAAGCTTTCTTT
CDR3: CASSLTSNTEAFF

size: NA
D: TRBD2
J: TRBJ2-5
length: 19
V: TRBV28
DNA: TGTGCCAGCAGTTTCCCACCCATCGGACTAGCGGACTACCAAGAGACCCAGTACTTC
CDR3: CASSFPPIGLADYQETQYF

size: NA
D: NA
J: TRBJ2-2
length: 17
V: TRBV12-2
DNA: TGTGCAAGTCGCTTCTCGGATATGACAGAATACACCGGGGAGCTGTTTTTT
CDR3: CASRFSDMTEYTGELFF

size: NA
D: NA
J: TRBJ1-1
length: 13
V: TRBV18
DNA: TGTGCCAGCTCACCATACACGAACACTGAAGCTTTCTTT
CDR3: CASSPYTNTEAFF

size: NA
D: NA
J: TRBJ2-1
length: 15
V: TRBV28
DNA: TGTGCCAGCAGTTCTCCCCGCGGGTCCTACAATGAGCAGTTCTTC
CDR3: CASSSPRGSYNEQFF

size: few
D: TRBD1
J: TRBJ1-1
length: 14
V: TRBV7-9
DNA: TGTGCCAGCAGCTGGACAGGGGGAAGGTCTGAAGCTTTCTTT
CDR3: CASSWTGGRSEAFF

size: NA
D: NA
J: TRBJ1-1
length: 14
V: TRBV5-4
DNA: TGTGCCAGCAGCTTGAAAAGGGAGGGCACTGAAGCTTTCTTT
CDR3: CASSLKREGTEAFF

size: NA
D: NA
J: TRBJ2-1
length: 15
V: TRBV9
DNA: TGTGCCAGCAGCGTTGATACGGGGGAATACAATGAGCAGTTCTTC
CDR3: CASSVDTGEYNEQFF

size: NA
D: TRBD1
J: TRBJ1-1
length: 13
V: TRBV29-1
DNA: TGCAGCGTATTGGACAGGATGAACACTGAAGCTTTCTTT
CDR3: CSVLDRMNTEAFF

size: NA
D: TRBD1
J: TRBJ1-4
length: 14
V: TRBV28
DNA: TGTGCCAGCATTAGGACAGGGGGGGGTGAAAAACTGTTTTTT
CDR3: CASIRTGGGEKLFF

size: NA
D: NA
J: TRBJ2-5
length: 13
V: TRBV28
DNA: TGTGCCAGCAGTTTCGTATGGGAGGAGACCCAGTACTTC
CDR3: CASSFVWEETQYF

size: NA
D: NA
J: TRBJ2-3
length: 15
V: TRBV5-1
DNA: TGCGCCAGCAGCTTGGTGGGGGGTCCCACAGATACGCAGTATTTT
CDR3: CASSLVGGPTDTQYF